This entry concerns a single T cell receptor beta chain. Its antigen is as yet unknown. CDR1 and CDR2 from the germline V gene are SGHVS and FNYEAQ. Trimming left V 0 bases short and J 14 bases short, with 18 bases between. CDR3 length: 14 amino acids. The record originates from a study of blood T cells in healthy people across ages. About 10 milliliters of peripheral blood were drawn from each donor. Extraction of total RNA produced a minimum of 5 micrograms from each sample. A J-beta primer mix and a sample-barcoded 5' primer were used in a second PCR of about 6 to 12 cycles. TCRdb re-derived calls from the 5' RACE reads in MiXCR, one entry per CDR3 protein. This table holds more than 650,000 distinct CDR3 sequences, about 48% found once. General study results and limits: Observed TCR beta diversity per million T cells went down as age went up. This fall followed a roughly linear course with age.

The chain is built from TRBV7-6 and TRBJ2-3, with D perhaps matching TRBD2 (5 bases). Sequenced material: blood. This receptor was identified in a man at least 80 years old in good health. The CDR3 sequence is CASSLAGESRYAYF. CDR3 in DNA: TGTGCCAGCAGCTTAGCGGGAGAATCCAGATACGCGTATTTT.